This entry features one TCR beta chain sequence. Data came from immunoSEQ multiplex PCR; TCRdb stores just in-frame clones and leaves some out. The repertoire holds approximately 97,000 clones, with almost 90% as singletons. This specimen belongs to a study of control samples from healthy donors and cancer patients. The receptor was isolated from a man under 40 in good health. Material for sequencing was blood.

The CDR3 loop reads CASSESGQVIRTDTQYF. In nucleotides, the CDR3 is TGCGCCAGCAGTGAGTCAGGGCAGGTGATTCGCACAGATACGCAGTATTTT. The V call is TRBV10-1, the J call TRBJ2-3; D call uncertain. V lost 0 bases to trimming and J lost 1 base, with 14 bases between them. The CDR3 covers 17 residues. CDR1 WNHNN and CDR2 SYGVQD come from the germline V gene (reference sequence).